This TCR beta chain was identified in a study of cytomegalovirus exposure and HLA in healthy donors. Healthy bone marrow donors made up the cohort. Points on this clone: What it recognizes is unknown.

Primers included in the PCR were 60 Vbeta and 13 Jbeta primers. Using immunoSEQ multiplex PCR, the repertoire was profiled, and TCRdb retains in-frame clones only, with some absent. The table lists 150,000 to 200,000 clones, 77% of them singletons, with roughly 1.4% in the top ten. The CDR3 is 14 amino acids. Germline V CDR1 and CDR2: MNHEY, SVGAGI. V gave up 7 bases and J gave up 6 bases; unmatched junction bases: 9. General study findings and limits: Productive rates of about 87% or about 30% were seen for most TCR beta V segments in an earlier analysis. For cytomegalovirus status, the classifier reportedly gave diagnoses with high specificity and sensitivity. Apparent HLA restriction characterized most CMV-associated TCR beta chains in a later analysis.

The rearrangement links TRBV6-5 to TRBJ1-5; TRBD1 aligns across 7 bases. The TCR comes from a woman aged 25-40 years in good health and CMV-seropositive. The source material was PBMCs. CDR3 loop: CASMPGQFGQPQHF. CDR3 in DNA: TGTGCCAGCATGCCGGGACAGTTCGGTCAGCCCCAGCATTTT.